This T cell receptor beta chain is from a study of blood T cell repertoires in COVID-19. This clone occurred once. Produced via immunoSEQ multiplex PCR; TCRdb's table is partial and in-frame only. The sample records about 220,000 clones, 75% to 90% being singletons. Germline V gene lookup returns CDR1 WSHSY and CDR2 SAAADI. V was pared by 5 bases and J by 4 bases, with 20 bases between. There are 16 residues in the CDR3. J is TRBJ1-2 and V is TRBV10-2; no clear D. This clonotype was sampled from a woman aged 70-85 years with COVID-19, enrolled during active disease. Sequencing was carried out using peripheral blood. CDR3 region: CASSLLRAEVFYGYTF. CDR3 DNA sequence: TGCGCCAGCAGTCTCCTGAGGGCTGAGGTTTTCTATGGCTACACCTTC.